The entry that follows covers one TCR beta chain sequence. V lost 7 bases to trimming and J lost 9 bases; unmatched junction nucleotides: 8. This CDR3 comprises 13 residues. Looked up from germline, CDR1 is LNHDA and CDR2 is SQIVND (reference sequence). The data stem from a study of blood T cell repertoires in COVID-19. Turning to the study itself: PBMCs, B-cell-depleted T cells, or T cells provided the cDNA or gDNA that made up the material.

Per the study methods: Using reference gene primer amplification, nucleated cell counts were estimated. The assay was immunoSEQ multiplex PCR, and TCRdb's table has in-frame clones only and misses some. V, J and clone size are those of that table, while D and trimming were read from the DNA. The sample gives more than 250,000 clones, over 75% of which show up once; roughly 2% is in the top ten. The participants were between about 18 and 90 years old and came from 24 US areas. Cohort placement rested on clinical history that participants reported themselves. Sequencing used PBMCs or T cells enriched from blood (not recorded which). The clonotype was recovered from a man aged 25-40 years who had recovered from COVID-19. The gene calls are TRBV19 and TRBJ1-5; 8 bases line up with TRBD1. The CDR3 sequence is CASTGQAAGPQHF. In DNA form, the CDR3 reads TGTGCCAGTACGGGACAGGCCGCGGGGCCCCAGCATTTT.